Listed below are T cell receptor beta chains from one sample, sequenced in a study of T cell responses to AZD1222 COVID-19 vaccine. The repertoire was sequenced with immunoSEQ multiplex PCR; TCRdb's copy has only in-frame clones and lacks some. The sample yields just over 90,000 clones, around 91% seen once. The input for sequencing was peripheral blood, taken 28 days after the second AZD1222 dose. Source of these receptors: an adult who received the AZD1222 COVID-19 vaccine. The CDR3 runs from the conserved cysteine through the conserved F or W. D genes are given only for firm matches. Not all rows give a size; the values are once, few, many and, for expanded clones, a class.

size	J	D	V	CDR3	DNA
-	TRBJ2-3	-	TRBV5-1	CASSRGLATPDTQYF	TGCGCCAGCAGCCGGGGTCTAGCGACCCCCGATACGCAGTATTTT
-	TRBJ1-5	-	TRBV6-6	CASSPPEAGADQPQHF	TGTGCCAGCAGCCCCCCGGAAGCGGGGGCAGATCAGCCCCAGCATTTT
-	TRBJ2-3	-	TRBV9	CASSVGLDTQYF	TGTGCCAGCAGCGTAGGCCTGGATACGCAGTATTTT
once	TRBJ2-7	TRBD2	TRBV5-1	CASSLGGGGRGLEQYF	TGCGCCAGCAGCTTGGGGGGCGGGGGGCGAGGGCTCGAGCAGTACTTC
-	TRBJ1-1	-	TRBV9	CASSATVNTEAFF	TGTGCCAGCAGCGCTACAGTGAACACTGAAGCTTTCTTT
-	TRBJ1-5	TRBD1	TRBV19	CASSNLDWTGVNQPQHF	TGTGCCAGTAGTAACTTAGATTGGACAGGGGTCAATCAGCCCCAGCATTTT
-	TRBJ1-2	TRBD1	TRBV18	CASSPDFQGGGGYTF	TGTGCCAGCTCACCGGATTTTCAGGGGGGTGGAGGCTACACCTTC
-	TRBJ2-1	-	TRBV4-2	CASSQVVTTLSSYNEQFF	TGTGCCAGCAGCCAAGTAGTGACTACTTTGAGCTCCTACAATGAGCAGTTCTTC
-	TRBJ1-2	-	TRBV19	CASSIGEYYGYTF	TGTGCCAGTAGTATCGGGGAATACTATGGCTACACCTTC
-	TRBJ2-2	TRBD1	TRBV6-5	CASTLQGSVTGELFF	TGTGCCAGCACTCTACAGGGGTCCGTCACCGGGGAGCTGTTTTTT
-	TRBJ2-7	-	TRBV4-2	CASSQEVLTYEQYF	TGTGCCAGCAGCCAAGAGGTCCTTACCTACGAGCAGTACTTC
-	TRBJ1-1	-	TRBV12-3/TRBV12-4	CASLGRNTEAFF	TGTGCCAGCCTTGGCAGGAACACTGAAGCTTTCTTT
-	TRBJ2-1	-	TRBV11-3	CASSAGNSYNEQFF	TGTGCCAGCAGCGCGGGAAACTCCTACAATGAGCAGTTCTTC
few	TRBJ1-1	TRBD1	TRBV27	CASSEWTGANTEAFF	TGTGCCAGCAGTGAATGGACAGGCGCGAACACTGAAGCTTTCTTT
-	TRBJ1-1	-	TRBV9	CASSPLANTEAFF	TGTGCCAGCAGCCCTCTAGCGAACACTGAAGCTTTCTTT
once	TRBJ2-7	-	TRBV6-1	CASSALLMLPSSEQYF	TGTGCCAGCAGTGCTCTTCTTATGTTGCCGTCTAGCGAGCAGTACTTC
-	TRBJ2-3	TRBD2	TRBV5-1	CASSLPTSGGADTQYF	TGCGCCAGCAGCTTGCCGACTAGCGGGGGGGCAGATACGCAGTATTTT
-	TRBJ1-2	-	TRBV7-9	CASTGWGINYGYTF	TGTGCCAGCACCGGGTGGGGGATCAACTATGGCTACACCTTC
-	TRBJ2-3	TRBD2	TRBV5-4	CASSSPGTSGVTQYF	TGTGCCAGCAGCTCCCCCGGGACTAGCGGCGTTACGCAGTATTTT
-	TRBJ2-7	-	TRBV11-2	CASSFVPYHEQYF	TGTGCCAGCAGCTTTGTGCCGTACCACGAGCAGTACTTC
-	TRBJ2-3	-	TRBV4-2	CASSQEASGRTDTQYF	TGTGCCAGCAGCCAAGAGGCTAGTGGTCGGACAGATACGCAGTATTTT
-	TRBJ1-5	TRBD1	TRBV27	CASSFYRGQPQHF	TGTGCCAGCAGTTTTTACAGGGGTCAGCCCCAGCATTTT
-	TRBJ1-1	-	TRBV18	CASSPLGEENTEAFF	TGTGCCAGCTCACCTTTAGGGGAGGAGAACACTGAAGCTTTCTTT
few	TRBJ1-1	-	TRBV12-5	CASGSDTLTLGAFF	TGTGCTAGTGGCTCAGACACCTTAACTCTCGGAGCTTTCTTT
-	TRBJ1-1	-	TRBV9	CASTASVGGTEAFF	TGTGCCAGCACCGCGTCGGTAGGGGGCACTGAAGCTTTCTTT
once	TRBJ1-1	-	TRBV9	CASSVEPFTEAFF	TGTGCCAGCAGCGTAGAACCCTTCACTGAAGCTTTCTTT
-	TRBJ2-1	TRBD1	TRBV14	CASSPWTGYNEQFF	TGTGCCAGCAGCCCTTGGACAGGATACAATGAGCAGTTCTTC
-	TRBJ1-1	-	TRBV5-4	CASSRAENTEAFF	TGTGCCAGCAGTAGAGCCGAGAACACTGAAGCTTTCTTT
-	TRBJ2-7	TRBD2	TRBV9	CASSVTGLAGDEQYF	TGTGCCAGCAGCGTAACAGGACTAGCGGGAGATGAGCAGTACTTC
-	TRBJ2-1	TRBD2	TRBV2	CASDLAGGYNEQFF	TGTGCCAGCGATCTAGCGGGGGGCTACAATGAGCAGTTCTTC
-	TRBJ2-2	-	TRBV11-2	CASSLATAGELFF	TGTGCCAGCAGCTTAGCTACCGCCGGGGAGCTGTTTTTT
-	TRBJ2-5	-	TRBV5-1	CASSLVDLQETQYF	TGCGCCAGCAGCTTGGTCGACTTACAAGAGACCCAGTACTTC
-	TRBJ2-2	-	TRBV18	CASSLQEGGDTGELFF	TGTGCCAGCTCTTTACAAGAGGGCGGGGACACCGGGGAGCTGTTTTTT
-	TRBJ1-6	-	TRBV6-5	CASSYRLTNSPLHF	TGTGCCAGCAGTTACCGGCTGACGAATTCACCCCTCCACTTT
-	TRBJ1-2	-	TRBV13	CASREFGYGYTF	TGTGCCAGCAGGGAGTTCGGATATGGCTACACCTTC
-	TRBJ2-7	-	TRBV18	CASSISDEQYF	TGTGCCAGCTCAATCTCTGACGAGCAGTACTTC
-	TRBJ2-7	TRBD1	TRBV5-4	CASSPYRGDRDSYEQYF	TGTGCCAGCAGCCCCTATCGTGGGGACAGGGACTCCTACGAGCAGTACTTC
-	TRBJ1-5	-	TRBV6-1	CASSEASGAINQPQHF	TGTGCCAGCAGTGAAGCTTCCGGGGCTATTAATCAGCCCCAGCATTTT
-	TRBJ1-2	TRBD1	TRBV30	CAFTQGGGGYTF	TGTGCCTTTACTCAGGGGGGTGGTGGCTACACCTTC
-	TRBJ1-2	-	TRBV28	CASSLILQGTGYTF	TGTGCCAGCAGTTTAATCTTACAAGGAACTGGCTACACCTTC
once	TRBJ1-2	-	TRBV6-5	CASSPTSNYGYTF	TGTGCCAGCAGTCCGACATCTAACTATGGCTACACCTTC
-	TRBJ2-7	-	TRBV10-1	CASSEYRLGSEQYF	TGCGCCAGCAGTGAGTACAGACTGGGGTCCGAGCAGTACTTC
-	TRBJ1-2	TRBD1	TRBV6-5	CASTPRQGVYYGYTF	TGTGCCAGCACCCCTCGACAGGGGGTTTACTATGGCTACACCTTC
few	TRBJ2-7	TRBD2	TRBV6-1	CASSEEVTSSGEQYF	TGTGCCAGCAGTGAGGAAGTGACTAGCTCGGGCGAGCAGTACTTC
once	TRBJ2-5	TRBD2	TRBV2	CASSWASGAQETQYF	TGTGCCAGCAGTTGGGCTAGCGGGGCACAAGAGACCCAGTACTTC
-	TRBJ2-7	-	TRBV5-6	CASSLVILGASSYEQYF	TGTGCCAGCAGCTTAGTTATCCTGGGCGCCTCATCCTACGAGCAGTACTTC
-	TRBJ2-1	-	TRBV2	CASSGLDPNEQFF	TGTGCCAGCAGTGGACTTGACCCCAATGAGCAGTTCTTC
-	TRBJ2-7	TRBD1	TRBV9	CASSVGDRGYEQYF	TGTGCCAGCAGCGTAGGTGACAGGGGCTACGAGCAGTACTTC
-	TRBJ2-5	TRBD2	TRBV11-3	CASSRGLAGGSLETQYF	TGTGCCAGCAGCCGGGGACTAGCGGGGGGGTCCCTGGAGACCCAGTACTTC
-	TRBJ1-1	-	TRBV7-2	CASSLGVPGDTEAFF	TGTGCCAGCAGCTTAGGAGTGCCTGGGGACACTGAAGCTTTCTTT
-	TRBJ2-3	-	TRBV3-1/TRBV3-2	CASSQGPPGLYTVDTQYF	TGTGCCAGCAGCCAAGGTCCGCCGGGCCTCTACACAGTTGATACGCAGTATTTT
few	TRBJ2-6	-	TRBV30	CAWRAVPYLGANVLTF	TGTGCCTGGAGGGCGGTACCGTACTTGGGGGCCAACGTCCTGACTTTC
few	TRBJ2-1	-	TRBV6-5	CASSWADQGSYNEQFF	TGTGCCAGCAGTTGGGCGGACCAAGGCTCCTACAATGAGCAGTTCTTC